The clone carrying this T cell receptor beta chain was counted many times. What it binds is not known. The sample originates from a study of molecular identifiers for immune sequencing clone quantification. Turning to the study itself: Within a replicate experiment, RNA obtained from either roughly 20,000 or 100,000 naive CD8 cells was divided into five aliquots, and four of those aliquots were then sequenced. Study results and caveats: Clones that exceeded 20 RNA copies held over 99% of effector molecules, yet under 1% in naive cells.

CDR1 and CDR2 (germline): SGDLS, YYNGEE. J gave up 5 bases and V 5 bases, and 8 bases lay outside the gene matches. The CDR3 is 14 residues long. Using its own MiXCR run on the PCR reads, TCRdb lists one record per CDR3 protein. The data hold 20,000 or so distinct CDR3 sequences, with about a fifth observed a single time. The sequence was collected from a human donor in good health. Some libraries in this study had Jurkat cell RNA spiked in. The chain joins TRBV9 to TRBJ2-7; 9 bases are a match to TRBD1. Input material: naive CD8+ T cells from blood, with Jurkat cell RNA spiked in. As for subset: FACS-sorted CD8+CD4-CCR7+CD45RA+ naive T cells. CDR3 in DNA: TGTGCCAGCAGTCGGTGGGGACAGGGCGACGAGCAGTACTTC. This gives the protein CASSRWGQGDEQYF.